The clone carrying this TCR beta chain was detected only a few times. Antigen: not known. The source of the sample is a study of CD8+ T cells in alopecia areata. Findings of the study overall: Lesional tissue from the scalp (especially in alopecia totalis/universalis) showed higher clonality than normal scalp.

The CDR3 contains 14 residues. From germline, CDR1 is SQVTM and CDR2 ANQGSEA. Between the trimmed V and J ends, which lost 2 bases and 4 bases, there was a span of 14 bases. Once RNA had been extracted, it was reverse transcribed into cDNA to act as the sequencing template. This table comes from immunoSEQ multiplex PCR, and its TCRdb copy is limited to in-frame clones, with some not included. The profile covers about 130,000 clones, with roughly 52% appearing a single time and 15% to 20% taken by the ten largest. Documented treatment: oral pan-JAK inhibitor, 5-10 mg twice daily. The sequence was obtained from a human donor with alopecia areata. The specimen was CD8+ T cells sorted from blood, collected at week 4, from a patient treated with tofacitinib. The chain employs TRBV29-1 and TRBJ1-1; D uncertain. The CDR3 DNA follows: TGCAGCGTTGAACTTGGCTTAATGGGCACTGAAGCTTTCTTT. This translates into CSVELGLMGTEAFF.